Below, 5 T cell receptor beta chains from the same sample are listed, as sequenced in a study of Ad26.COV2.S vaccination and SARS-CoV-2 variants. Treatment given: 15 to 20 received Ad26.COV2.S at low or high dose, single or two shots; roughly 5 received placebo; per-sample allocation not given. Following the first vaccine or placebo injection, samples were taken on day 63. Sequencing used immunoSEQ multiplex PCR; TCRdb keeps in-frame clones, though not all of them. The sample yields about 680,000 clones, roughly 90% seen once. The sequences come from peripheral blood, collected in a trial of Ad26.COV2.S vaccine versus placebo. These receptor sequences come from a person aged 18 to 59 who received the Ad26.COV2.S COVID-19 vaccine or a placebo.

The rearrangement uses TRBV30 and TRBJ2-7; 8 bases map to TRBD1. This CDR3 has 15 amino acids. CDR1 is GTSNPN and CDR2 is SVGIG in the germline V gene (reference sequence). V was pared by 2 bases and J by 3 bases, with 9 bases of the junction left unmatched. The CDR3 protein is CAWSQGRQGYYEQYF. The CDR3 bases are TGTGCCTGGAGTCAGGGTAGACAGGGGTACTACGAGCAGTACTTC.

This sequence joins TRBV5-8 and TRBJ1-1, with 7 bases lining up with TRBD1. The germline V gene encodes CDR1 SGHTS and CDR2 YDEGEE. With 4 bases clipped from V and 0 bases from J, the junction kept 9 bases outside the gene matches. The CDR3 is made up of 16 amino acids. The CDR3 sequence: CASSLWTGVMNTEAFF. CDR3 in DNA: TGTGCCAGCAGCCTCTGGACAGGAGTCATGAACACTGAAGCTTTCTTT.

The CDR3 coding sequence is TGTGCCACCAGTGACTCGCCCTCGGATGGTTACAATGAGCAGTTCTTC. This gives the protein CATSDSPSDGYNEQFF. This chain connects TRBV24-1 to TRBJ2-1; D is unresolved. The CDR3 is 16 amino acids. V gave up 4 bases and J gave up 4 bases, with 16 bases separating them. Germline assignment: CDR1 KGHDR and CDR2 SFDVKD.

CDR3 in amino acids: CASSSRDRAGYTF. In nucleotides, the CDR3 is TGTGCCAGCAGTAGCCGGGACAGGGCCGGCTACACCTTC. The chain combines TRBV6-1 with TRBJ1-2, with 9 bases lining up with TRBD1. CDR3 length: 13 amino acids. The germline CDR1 and CDR2 sequences are MNHNS and SASEGT. V gave up 5 bases and J gave up 8 bases; unmatched junction bases: 6.

The V gene is TRBV7-9, the J gene TRBJ2-5, with D uncertain. The CDR3 extends over 14 amino acids. Germline values: CDR1 SEHNR, CDR2 FQNEAQ (reference sequence). The germline V and J ends were trimmed by 3 bases and 1 base, with 9 bases remaining between them. The CDR3 region has the DNA TGTGCCAGCAGCTTCATGGTCAGCCAAGAGACCCAGTACTTC. Amino acid sequence: CASSFMVSQETQYF.